The T cell receptor (beta chain) described here comes from a study of identical twins. Points from the study as a whole: When twins shared out-of-frame alpha sequences, those sequences had excess low generation probability. Donors were not followed over many years; analysis was cross-sectional.

The CDR3 has 13 residues. CDR1 and CDR2 (germline): DFQATT, SNEGSKA (reference sequence). V lost 6 bases, J lost 4 bases, and 4 bases stayed unmatched. This clonotype occurred a few times. Its specificity is not known. Donors uniformly comprised healthy Caucasians. TCRdb reanalysed the 5' RACE reads using MiXCR and keeps one entry per CDR3 protein. The data show approximately 1.8 million distinct CDR3 sequences, under 35% seen once. The specimen was cord blood. This TCR derives from a newborn girl in good health. The chain has TRBV20-1 and TRBJ2-1, with TRBD1 matching 9 bases. The CDR3 reads CSAPTGGYNEQFF. DNA for the CDR3: TGCAGTGCCCCGACAGGGGGGTACAATGAGCAGTTCTTC.